These T cell receptor beta chains were read from a single sample in a study of T cell repertoires in cytomegalovirus infection. From the reads, TCRdb called clonotypes with MiXCR, one entry per CDR3 protein. This sample has roughly 250,000 distinct CDR3 sequences, with 22% found just once. Sequencing was carried out using CD8+ T cells from PBMCs. The receptor source for this set is a human donor in good health (CMV status not recorded). Some clones in this sample may be carry-over from other donors' samples. Both conserved end residues are part of each CDR3.

v_gene: TRBV28; j_gene: TRBJ2-4; CDR3aa: CASRDMGNIQYF
v_gene: TRBV27; j_gene: TRBJ1-5; CDR3aa: CASSSPGFNQHQHF
v_gene: TRBV7-9; j_gene: TRBJ2-7; CDR3aa: CASSLPRSRGSYEQYF
v_gene: TRBV13; j_gene: TRBJ2-7; CDR3aa: CASSLGGGQSHYEQYF
v_gene: TRBV11-2; j_gene: TRBJ2-1; CDR3aa: CASSLASGGEQFF
v_gene: TRBV6-5; j_gene: TRBJ2-7; CDR3aa: CASSPATGTIPYEQYF
v_gene: TRBV19; j_gene: TRBJ2-1; CDR3aa: CATARGGPEFYNEQFF
v_gene: TRBV9; j_gene: TRBJ2-1; CDR3aa: CASSVEAGDEQFF
v_gene: TRBV7-6; j_gene: TRBJ2-7; CDR3aa: CASSLAGRGHYEQYF
v_gene: TRBV4-1; j_gene: TRBJ2-7; CDR3aa: CASSQEATVTYEQYF
v_gene: TRBV29-1; j_gene: TRBJ2-6; CDR3aa: CSVDDLGANVLTF
v_gene: TRBV6-1; j_gene: TRBJ2-1; CDR3aa: CASTLHRGYNEQFF
v_gene: TRBV11-2; j_gene: TRBJ1-1; CDR3aa: CASSFEGTEAFF
v_gene: TRBV20-1; j_gene: TRBJ2-6; CDR3aa: CSASQQGYGANVLTF
v_gene: TRBV7-9; j_gene: TRBJ1-2; CDR3aa: CASSLGTASVYGYTF
v_gene: TRBV18; j_gene: TRBJ2-7; CDR3aa: CASSPRDRTYEQYF
v_gene: TRBV12-5; j_gene: TRBJ1-2; CDR3aa: CASGLEGRRGGYTF
v_gene: TRBV29-1; j_gene: TRBJ2-3; CDR3aa: CSVEISTTDTQYF
v_gene: TRBV4-1; j_gene: TRBJ2-7; CDR3aa: CASSPLPQGWVNEQYF
v_gene: TRBV9; j_gene: TRBJ2-7; CDR3aa: CASSPGRVSDEQYF
v_gene: TRBV28; j_gene: TRBJ1-1; CDR3aa: CASSLDISSFAGTEAFF
v_gene: TRBV7-2; j_gene: TRBJ2-3; CDR3aa: CASSLVPGRADTQYF
v_gene: TRBV20-1; j_gene: TRBJ2-7; CDR3aa: CSARDLGVQYF
v_gene: TRBV4-1; j_gene: TRBJ2-7; CDR3aa: CASSQGRGVSYEQYF
v_gene: TRBV14; j_gene: TRBJ2-2; CDR3aa: CASSNRDFLTGELFF
v_gene: TRBV20-1; j_gene: TRBJ1-5; CDR3aa: CSANHLASSNQPQHF
v_gene: TRBV28; j_gene: TRBJ1-1; CDR3aa: CASSFGRLGTEAFF
v_gene: TRBV20-1; j_gene: TRBJ2-7; CDR3aa: CSASPLAYEQYF
v_gene: TRBV6-2/TRBV6-3; j_gene: TRBJ2-1; CDR3aa: CASSHIPVAGANNEQFF
v_gene: TRBV7-8; j_gene: TRBJ1-2; CDR3aa: CASSSSGTGEGYGYTF
v_gene: TRBV7-6; j_gene: TRBJ2-7; CDR3aa: CASRETMSSYEQYF
v_gene: TRBV12-3/TRBV12-4; j_gene: TRBJ1-1; CDR3aa: CASRQDRGITEAFF
v_gene: TRBV7-6; j_gene: TRBJ1-1; CDR3aa: CASSPLTEEAFF
v_gene: TRBV28; j_gene: TRBJ1-5; CDR3aa: CASSQINVRDAGGNQPQHF
v_gene: TRBV12-3/TRBV12-4; j_gene: TRBJ1-5; CDR3aa: CASSFLQIYNQPKHF
v_gene: TRBV24-1; j_gene: TRBJ2-1; CDR3aa: CATSDRGQGHEQFF
v_gene: TRBV19; j_gene: TRBJ2-2; CDR3aa: CASSSTGVMTGELFF
v_gene: TRBV24-1; j_gene: TRBJ2-3; CDR3aa: CATSGSPAGTDTQYF
v_gene: TRBV11-2; j_gene: TRBJ1-1; CDR3aa: CASSPGRGLGAFF
v_gene: TRBV15; j_gene: TRBJ2-5; CDR3aa: CATSRALGGTQYF
v_gene: TRBV7-9; j_gene: TRBJ1-1; CDR3aa: CASGDMNTEAFF
v_gene: TRBV19; j_gene: TRBJ1-1; CDR3aa: CASSIDPTGTEAFF
v_gene: TRBV24-1; j_gene: TRBJ2-7; CDR3aa: CATSHRGNYEQYF
v_gene: TRBV11-2; j_gene: TRBJ2-7; CDR3aa: CASSLDRSYPYEQYF
v_gene: TRBV7-8; j_gene: TRBJ1-5; CDR3aa: CASSLDKFSNQPQHF
v_gene: TRBV19; j_gene: TRBJ1-1; CDR3aa: CAIRTGAGTEAFF
v_gene: TRBV7-9; j_gene: TRBJ2-1; CDR3aa: CASSSGTDNEQFF
v_gene: TRBV20-1; j_gene: TRBJ1-1; CDR3aa: CSAEGGQAGTEAFF
v_gene: TRBV7-6; j_gene: TRBJ2-1; CDR3aa: CASSLGGGLFYNEQFF
v_gene: TRBV6-1; j_gene: TRBJ1-2; CDR3aa: CASSPGQVSGYTF
v_gene: TRBV7-2; j_gene: TRBJ2-1; CDR3aa: CASSVRGDGEQFF
v_gene: TRBV12-3/TRBV12-4; j_gene: TRBJ2-5; CDR3aa: CASSLGLYEPETQYF